A single sample is the source of the 9 T cell receptor beta chains below, sequenced in a study of CXCR3-negative and CXCR3-positive naive CD8 T cells. In preparing the TRB cDNA libraries, 5' RACE with UMI labels was used. From its re-call of the 5' RACE reads, TCRdb lists each CDR3 protein once, without DNA. The listing records approximately 37,000 distinct CDR3 sequences. Sample: memory CD8+ T cells from blood. These TCRs come from a human donor in good health. Some clones in this sample may be carry-over from other donors' samples.

This chain connects TRBV20-1 to TRBJ2-4; absent DNA, TCRdb's TRBD1 call cannot be checked. The CDR3 is 15 residues long. The germline gives CDR1 DFQATT, CDR2 SNEGSKA (reference sequence). This CDR3 is CSARVDRSTKNIQYF.

The gene calls are TRBV5-5 and TRBJ2-3; the D call from TCRdb, TRBD1, cannot be confirmed without DNA. CDR3 length equals 16 residues. Germline loops: CDR1 SGHKS, CDR2 YYEKEE (reference sequence). The CDR3 region is CASSSPDRDSTDTQYF.

J is TRBJ2-7 and V is TRBV29-1; the TRBD1 assignment by TCRdb is unverifiable without DNA. CDR1 and CDR2 from the germline V gene are SQVTM and ANQGSEA. This CDR3 is built from 12 residues. This chain's CDR3 is CSVSGQGSEQYF.

The chain recombines TRBV27 with TRBJ1-1; TCRdb's D call of TRBD1 is untestable without DNA. The CDR3 extends over 13 amino acids. The germline V gene encodes CDR1 MNHEY and CDR2 SMNVEV (reference sequence). CDR3 protein: CASSYRGGSEAFF.

This chain uses TRBV5-1 with TRBJ1-5. Germline lookup yields CDR1 SGHRS and CDR2 YFSETQ. The CDR3 is 15 residues long. The CDR3 region is CASSLLGTANQPQHF.

The chain recombines TRBV4-2 with TRBJ2-1; TCRdb calls TRBD2, which cannot be checked without DNA. This CDR3 contains 15 residues. Germline V CDR1 and CDR2: LGHNA, YNFKEQ. This CDR3 reads CASSQTDSGANEQFF.

According to its frequency, this clonotype is medium-sized. This chain joins TRBV5-6 and TRBJ2-7; TCRdb designates TRBD1, a call that cannot be tested without DNA. The CDR3 sequence is 12 residues long. The V gene's germline CDR1 is SGHDT and CDR2 YYEEEE. CDR3 amino acids: CASSWTRQEQYF.

The CDR3 here is CASSPRPANYGYTF. V and J are TRBV12-3 or TRBV12-4 and TRBJ1-2. The CDR3 runs to 14 residues.

The chain employs TRBV4-2 and TRBJ2-7. CDR1 is LGHNA, CDR2 YNFKEQ, per germline. This CDR3 comprises 12 residues. The chain's CDR3 is CASSQGFSEQYF.